The text below deals with one T cell receptor beta chain. This sample is part of a study of blood T cell repertoires in COVID-19. Study-wide context: Sites in the United States, Italy and Spain provided acute and convalescent COVID-19 samples. PBMCs, B-cell-depleted T cells, or T cells provided the cDNA or gDNA that made up the material.

This CDR3 comprises 16 residues. Deletions cut 6 bases from V and 6 bases from J, with 24 bases between. CDR1 and CDR2 (germline): LNHDA, SQIVND (reference sequence). Two consecutive negative NP/OP PCR tests, clearance, or resolved symptoms defined Cohort 3 recovery. Original handling: Estimated nucleated cell counts came from reference gene primer amplification. The repertoire was sequenced with immunoSEQ multiplex PCR; TCRdb's copy has only in-frame clones and lacks some. V and J calls and clone size are given by that table; D and trimming were obtained from the DNA. This sample yields approximately 290,000 clones, of which 80% to 95% are seen a single time; 0.95% to 1.3% belongs to the top ten.

The rearrangement links TRBV19 to TRBJ2-7; tentatively, D is TRBD2 (7 bases). The receptor comes from a woman under 40 who had recovered from COVID-19. The sequencing sample was made of PBMCs or T cells enriched from blood (not recorded which). The CDR3 nucleotides are TGTGCCAGTAGACAACAGGGATTCGGACTAGGGGGCGAGCAGTACTTC. Amino acids: CASRQQGFGLGGEQYF.